The 29 T cell receptor beta chains reported below all come from one sample, sequenced in a study of T cell responses to AZD1222 COVID-19 vaccine. Clones were read by immunoSEQ multiplex PCR, and TCRdb kept only the in-frame ones, dropping some. The data hold roughly 140,000 clones, with 94% observed a single time. Sequences were derived from peripheral blood, sampled on day 0 of AZD1222 vaccination. Receptors were obtained from an adult in good health.

The V gene is TRBV4-1, the J gene TRBJ1-6; no definite D call. The germline V gene has CDR1 MGHRA and CDR2 YSYEKL. The V end was cut by 6 bases, the J end by 0 bases, with 9 bases between. CDR3 length: 15 amino acids. The CDR3: CASRQYPSYNSPLHF. The CDR3 bases are TGCGCCAGCAGACAGTACCCCTCCTATAATTCACCCCTCCACTTT.

V gene TRBV27 combines with J gene TRBJ2-5; unclear D gene. Germline values: CDR1 MNHEY, CDR2 SMNVEV (reference sequence). The CDR3 extends over 14 amino acids. Trimming removed 3 bases from V and 4 bases from J, with 12 bases in between. CDR3: CASSLTSDAETQYF. The CDR3 DNA is TGTGCCAGCAGTTTGACCTCGGATGCAGAGACCCAGTACTTC.

The chain has TRBV27 and TRBJ2-3; D not certain. Germline CDR1 is MNHEY and CDR2 is SMNVEV (reference sequence). CDR3 size: 12 residues. V was shortened by 5 bases and J by 2 bases, with 5 bases between the two germline ends. CDR3: CASSTVTDTQYF. CDR3 coding DNA: TGTGCCAGCAGTACCGTCACAGATACGCAGTATTTT.

This chain joins TRBV11-2 and TRBJ2-5, with D tentatively TRBD1 (5 bases). Germline CDR1 reads SGHAT; CDR2 reads FQNNGV. With 1 base removed from V and 3 bases from J, the gap between germline ends came to 15 bases. This CDR3 spans 16 amino acids. The DNA of the CDR3 is TGTGCCAGCAGCTTAGCAGCTTGGGGCTACAAAGAGACCCAGTACTTC. Its translation: CASSLAAWGYKETQYF.

This chain links TRBV6-6 with TRBJ1-6; no reliable D call. The CDR3 sequence is 17 residues long. V lost 5 bases and J 7 bases, leaving 21 bases between the germline ends. The germline CDR1 and CDR2 sequences are MNHNY and SVGAGI (reference sequence). The CDR3 coding sequence is TGTGCCAGCAGTGGATCTTTTGCGGGCACCGCCAATTCACCCCTCCACTTT. It is translated as CASSGSFAGTANSPLHF.

V usage is TRBV18 and J usage is TRBJ2-1; 14 bases agree with TRBD2. CDR1 and CDR2 from the germline V gene are KGHSH and LQKENI. This CDR3 region has 18 residues. V dropped 3 bases and J dropped 4; count of bases not matched to a gene: 8. Here the CDR3 reads CASSPNRLAGGLYNEQFF. CDR3 coding DNA: TGTGCCAGCTCACCTAACCGACTAGCGGGAGGGTTATACAATGAGCAGTTCTTC. Combining the CDR3 with reference TRBV18 and TRBJ2-1 gives the whole variable domain NAGVMQNPRHLVRRRGQEARLRCSPMKGHSHVYWYRQLPEEGLKFMVYLQKENIIDESGMPKERFSAEFPKEGPSILRIQQVVRGDSAAYFCASSPNRLAGGLYNEQFFGPGTRLTVL.

This clone is a singleton in its sample. The chain has TRBV19 and TRBJ1-1, with D possibly matching TRBD1 (6 bases). V lost 9 bases and J lost 6, with 11 bases in between. Germline V gives CDR1 LNHDA, CDR2 SQIVND (reference sequence). This CDR3 contains 11 residues. CDR3 sequence (DNA): TGTGCCAGCAGAGGGGGTCCTGAAGCTTTCTTT. It yields the protein CASRGGPEAFF.

The chain links TRBV5-6 to TRBJ2-1, with 12 bases matching TRBD2. Germline-derived CDR1 and CDR2 are SGHDT and YYEEEE. J was trimmed by 8 bases and V by 8 bases; bases with no gene match: 8. The CDR3 length is 14 residues. As DNA, the CDR3 is TGTGCCAGTCTCCGGGGACTAGCGGGCGATGAGCAGTTCTTC. Its translation is CASLRGLAGDEQFF.

This clone came up a few times. The chain joins TRBV2 to TRBJ1-1, with D possibly matching TRBD1 (6 bases). Germline V gene sequence: CDR1 SNHLY, CDR2 FYNNEI. With 5 bases removed from V and 0 bases from J, the gap between germline ends came to 10 bases. The CDR3 runs 14 residues. CDR3 DNA sequence: TGTGCCAGCAGTTTACAGGGACTGAACACTGAAGCTTTCTTT. Amino acid sequence: CASSLQGLNTEAFF.

This clone was picked up one time. The genes are TRBV6-1 and TRBJ1-5; 9 nucleotides line up with TRBD1. The V gene end was trimmed by 1 base and the J gene end by 1 base; junction bases not matched to a gene: 8. The germline V gene has CDR1 MNHNS and CDR2 SASEGT. The CDR3 has 18 amino acids. CDR3 DNA sequence: TGTGCCAGCAGTGAAGGGGACAGGGCCCCTGGGAGCAATCAGCCCCAGCATTTT. The encoded protein is CASSEGDRAPGSNQPQHF.

This clone was seen once. V usage is TRBV6-5 and J usage is TRBJ1-1; TRBD1 matches 7 bases. The germline V gene encodes CDR1 MNHEY and CDR2 SVGAGI. The length of the CDR3 is 13 residues. The V segment lost 7 bases and the J segment 4 bases; nucleotides outside the gene matches: 6. Here the CDR3 DNA reads TGTGCCAGCAAGGGGGCCAGGGTCACTGAAGCTTTCTTT. It encodes CASKGARVTEAFF.

V usage is TRBV12-3 or TRBV12-4 and J usage is TRBJ2-7; D is possibly TRBD2 (5 bases). The CDR3 covers 13 residues. V shed 6 bases and J shed 0 bases, with 9 bases lying between them. The CDR3 DNA follows: TGTGCCAGCAGCGGTACTAGCTCCTACGAGCAGTACGTC. It codes for CASSGTSSYEQYV.

V and J are TRBV2 and TRBJ2-2, with TRBD1 as a possible D gene (6 bases). Germline assignment: CDR1 SNHLY and CDR2 FYNNEI. Trimming removed 3 bases from V and 4 bases from J, with 21 bases in between. The CDR3 sequence is 18 residues long. Here the CDR3 reads CASSEYREFTSGTGELFF. CDR3 DNA: TGTGCCAGCAGTGAGTACAGGGAGTTTACGTCGGGCACCGGGGAGCTGTTTTTT.

The chain uses TRBV5-6 and TRBJ2-1, with 10 positions matching TRBD2. Looked up from germline, CDR1 is SGHDT and CDR2 is YYEEEE. The CDR3 sequence is 14 residues long. V shed 4 bases, J shed 4 bases, and the junction held 2 bases outside the gene matches. Written as DNA, the CDR3 is TGTGCCAGCAGCACTAGCGGGACTTACAATGAGCAGTTCTTC. Translating it yields CASSTSGTYNEQFF.

V is TRBV27 and J is TRBJ2-2; TRBD1 matches 8 bases. J was trimmed by 7 bases and V by 6 bases; bases with no gene match: 10. The CDR3 totals 15 residues. Germline loops: CDR1 MNHEY, CDR2 SMNVEV (reference sequence). CDR3 protein: CASSQDRAVGGELFF. The CDR3 region has the DNA TGTGCCAGCAGCCAGGACAGGGCAGTGGGCGGGGAGCTGTTTTTT.

The V and J genes are TRBV4-1 and TRBJ2-7; D may be TRBD2 (5 bases). The CDR3 consists of 14 residues. V lost 1 base and J lost 6, with 13 bases in between. CDR1 and CDR2 (germline): MGHRA, YSYEKL. The CDR3: CASSQGRPGGEQYV. CDR3 bases: TGCGCCAGCAGCCAAGGGAGGCCGGGTGGCGAGCAGTACGTC.

The chain joins TRBV6-1 to TRBJ1-1; D unclear. V lost 1 base, J lost 4 bases, and 13 bases lay in between. The CDR3 is 15 amino acids. Germline assignment: CDR1 MNHNS and CDR2 SASEGT. CDR3 loop: CASSEGPGESTEAFF. The CDR3 DNA sequence: TGTGCCAGCAGTGAAGGCCCGGGTGAGAGCACTGAAGCTTTCTTT.

The V call is TRBV12-3 or TRBV12-4, the J call TRBJ1-5; D uncertain. With 2 bases removed from V and 0 bases from J, the gap between germline ends came to 2 bases. The CDR3 sequence is 13 residues long. CDR3 residues: CASSLRSNQPQHF. CDR3 DNA sequence: TGTGCCAGCAGTTTACGTAGCAATCAGCCCCAGCATTTT.

The chain carries TRBV5-8 and TRBJ1-6; 9 bases fit TRBD1. Trimming cost V 4 bases and J 10 bases; bases outside gene matches: 6. Germline V gene sequence: CDR1 SGHTS, CDR2 YDEGEE. CDR3 length: 14 amino acids. The CDR3 region is CASSLTGGSSPLHF. The CDR3 region has the DNA TGTGCCAGCAGCCTTACAGGGGGCAGCTCACCCCTCCACTTT.

The chain combines TRBV20-1 with TRBJ1-5; D call uncertain. The CDR3 runs 13 residues. The germline gives CDR1 DFQATT, CDR2 SNEGSKA (reference sequence). The V end was cut by 3 bases, the J end by 10 bases, with 16 bases between. The CDR3, as DNA: TGCAGTGCTAGTTGGGGAGCAGTCAAACCCCAGCATTTT. Its protein is CSASWGAVKPQHF.

This clone was seen only once. V is TRBV5-1 and J is TRBJ1-1, with D unclear. The CDR3 sequence is 15 residues long. V dropped 2 bases and J dropped 4 bases, with 15 bases sitting between them. Looked up from germline, CDR1 is SGHRS and CDR2 is YFSETQ. CDR3 sequence reads: CASSLVLGIGTEAFF. The CDR3 DNA reads as TGCGCCAGCAGCTTAGTATTAGGGATAGGCACTGAAGCTTTCTTT.

The chain recombines TRBV7-9 with TRBJ1-1; 7 bases map to TRBD1. The CDR3 totals 15 residues. Per germline, CDR1 SEHNR and CDR2 FQNEAQ (reference sequence). Germline trimming cut 5 bases from V and 1 base from J; bases unmatched to any gene: 7. The CDR3 bases are TGTGCCAGCAGCCCAGGGGGGTTGTGGAACACTGAAGCTTTCTTT. Protein product: CASSPGGLWNTEAFF.

The rearrangement uses TRBV2 and TRBJ1-2, with TRBD1 matching 9 bases. Unmatched junction bases numbered 18, after V lost 7 bases and J lost 3 bases. The CDR3 consists of 18 residues. Per the germline V gene, CDR1 is SNHLY and CDR2 is FYNNEI. CDR3 DNA sequence: TGTGCCAGCAAGTACAACCGGGACAGGGATGTTCAGGACTATGGCTACACCTTC. Amino acids: CASKYNRDRDVQDYGYTF.

In this sample, this clone turned up a few times. Here the CDR3 reads CASSPDYGYTF. DNA of the CDR3: TGTGCCAGCTCACCAGACTATGGCTACACCTTC. The chain employs TRBV18 and TRBJ1-2; the D is unclear. Trimming pared 2 bases from V and 3 bases from J, leaving 1 base between. This CDR3 is built from 11 residues. Germline loops: CDR1 KGHSH, CDR2 LQKENI.

The chain combines TRBV14 with TRBJ2-3; 10 positions agree with TRBD2. The CDR3 is 17 amino acids. The V gene end was trimmed by 0 bases and the J gene end by 1 base; junction bases not matched to a gene: 4. Per the germline V gene, CDR1 is SGHDN and CDR2 is FVKESK. The CDR3 region is CASSQDSGGFGTDTQYF. CDR3 nucleotide sequence: TGTGCCAGCAGCCAAGATAGCGGGGGGTTTGGCACAGATACGCAGTATTTT.

This clone has a handful of counts. The genes are TRBV5-6 and TRBJ1-2; 10 bases fit TRBD1. Germline CDR1 reads SGHDT; CDR2 reads YYEEEE. This CDR3 spans 14 amino acids. V trimming: 7 bases; J trimming: 6 bases; junction bases outside the gene matches: 9. CDR3 region: CASRSGTGEDGYTF. The CDR3, as DNA: TGTGCCAGCCGATCCGGGACAGGGGAAGATGGCTACACCTTC.

The chain joins TRBV7-9 to TRBJ2-3; the D is unclear. Per germline, CDR1 SEHNR and CDR2 FQNEAQ (reference sequence). This CDR3 is built from 12 residues. Trimming took 3 bases from V and 4 from J, leaving 5 bases between them. The CDR3 loop reads CASSFGSDTQYF. Written as DNA, the CDR3 is TGTGCCAGCAGCTTCGGGTCAGATACGCAGTATTTT. Drawing the rest from reference TRBV7-9 and TRBJ2-3, the complete variable domain is DTGVSQNPRHKITKRGQNVTFRCDPISEHNRLYWYRQTLGQGPEFLTYFQNEAQLEKSRLLSDRFSAERPKGSFSTLEIQRTEQGDSAMYLCASSFGSDTQYFGPGTRLTVL.

The chain couples TRBV15 to TRBJ1-4; D possibly corresponds to TRBD1 (6 bases). This CDR3 contains 15 residues. Germline assignment: CDR1 LNHNV and CDR2 YYDKDF (reference sequence). V lost 2 bases, J lost 4 bases, and 11 bases lay in between. The CDR3 region has the DNA TGTGCCACCAGCAGATCGGGACAAATTAATGAAAAACTGTTTTTT. Protein sequence: CATSRSGQINEKLFF.

The V and J genes are TRBV6-6 and TRBJ2-1; TRBD2 agrees at 8 bases. This CDR3 has 16 amino acids. The ends lost 7 bases at V and 1 base at J; junction bases unmatched: 9. Germline-derived CDR1 and CDR2 are MNHNY and SVGAGI (reference sequence). CDR3 in amino acids: CASKSTGTRSYNEQFF. CDR3 DNA: TGTGCCAGCAAGAGCACCGGGACTAGGTCCTACAATGAGCAGTTCTTC.